This TCR beta chain derives from a study of beta chain features in type 1 diabetes. Expressed TCRB transcripts were sequenced because the isolated RNA had all been reverse transcribed beforehand. Only in-frame clones appear in the TCRdb table, and some are missing; sequencing was by immunoSEQ multiplex PCR. The sample yields 110,000 to 150,000 clones, around a tenth seen once. CD45RO/CCR7/CD25/CD127/CD95/CD27 sorting isolated CD4+ naive, central memory, regulatory and stem cell-like memory cells. Sequencing was carried out using central memory CD4+ T cells from blood. The sequence came from a man between 18 and 35 years old in good health.

The chain's CDR3 is CASSRQSGGNTDTQYF. CDR3 in DNA: TGTGCCAGCAGCCGACAAAGCGGGGGAAACACAGATACGCAGTATTTT. The chain links TRBV7-2 to TRBJ2-3; 8 bases are shared with TRBD2. With 5 bases clipped from V and 2 bases from J, the junction kept 9 bases outside the gene matches. There are 16 residues in the CDR3. The germline V gene has CDR1 SGHTA and CDR2 FQGNSA.